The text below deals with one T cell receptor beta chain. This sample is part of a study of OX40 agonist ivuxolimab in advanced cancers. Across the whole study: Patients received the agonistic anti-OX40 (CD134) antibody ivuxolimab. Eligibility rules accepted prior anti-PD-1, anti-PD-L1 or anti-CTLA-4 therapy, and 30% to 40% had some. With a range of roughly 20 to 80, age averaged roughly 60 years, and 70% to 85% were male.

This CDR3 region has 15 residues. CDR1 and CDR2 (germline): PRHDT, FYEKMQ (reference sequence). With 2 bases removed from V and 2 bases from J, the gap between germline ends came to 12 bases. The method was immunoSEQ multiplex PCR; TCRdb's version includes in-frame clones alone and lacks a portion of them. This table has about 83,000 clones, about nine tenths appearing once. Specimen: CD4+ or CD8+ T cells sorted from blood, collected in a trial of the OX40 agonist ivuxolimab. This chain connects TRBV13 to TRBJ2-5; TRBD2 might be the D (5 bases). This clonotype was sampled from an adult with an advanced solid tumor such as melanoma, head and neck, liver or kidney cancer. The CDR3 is CASSLWRQVQETQYF. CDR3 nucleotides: TGTGCCAGCAGCTTATGGAGGCAGGTTCAAGAGACCCAGTACTTC.